This T cell receptor (beta chain) comes out of a study of blood T cells in healthy people across ages. Across the study: About one barcoded beta molecule per two T cells was captured by template switching.

Study-wide results and caveats: A conclusive naive versus antigen-experienced comparison was prevented by the unsorted PBMCs.

Approximately 9.6 milliliters of peripheral blood were drawn from each donor into EDTA-treated tubes. Worth noting for this clonotype: The antigen is unknown.

A sample-barcoded 5' primer and a J-beta primer mix were used in a second PCR of about 7 to 12 cycles. Every sample gave at least 3 million paired-end reads containing CDR3. MiXCR, run by TCRdb on the 5' RACE reads, gives a single entry per CDR3 protein. This table holds fewer than 800,000 distinct CDR3 sequences, around 20% found once. This clonotype was sampled from a man aged 70 or older in good health. Sequenced input: blood.

CDR3 sequence (DNA): TGCAGTGCTGGATGGGCCAATCAGCCCCAGCATTTT. It is translated as CSAGWANQPQHF. The V and J genes are TRBV20-1 and TRBJ1-5; D not certain. CDR3 length: 12 residues. V was cut by 5 bases and J by 3 bases, with 8 bases left in between. CDR1 is DFQATT and CDR2 is SNEGSKA in the germline V gene (reference sequence).